This entry describes one TCR beta chain. In the authors' methods: Researchers report that nucleated cell counts were estimated from reference gene primer amplification. Method: immunoSEQ multiplex PCR; TCRdb's copy keeps in-frame clones and lacks some. That table is the source of V, J and clone size, and D and trimming were worked out from the DNA. Altogether about 370,000 clones are present, 90% being singletons, with the ten largest covering 6.5%. This record belongs to a study of blood T cell repertoires in COVID-19. Looking at the study overall: Samples of COVID-19 (acute and convalescent) were obtained from the United States, Italy and Spain. Sample material is recorded as cDNA or gDNA derived from T cells, B-cell-depleted T cells, or PBMCs.

In germline, CDR1 is SQVTM, CDR2 ANQGSEA. This CDR3 has 13 residues. V shed 4 bases, J shed 5 bases, and the junction held 4 bases outside the gene matches. The specimen sequenced was peripheral blood. This clonotype was obtained from a man aged 18-30 years with active or convalescent COVID-19. V usage is TRBV29-1 and J usage is TRBJ2-3; 9 nucleotides agree with TRBD2. CDR3 sequence reads: CSVAAGGEDTQYF. The DNA for the CDR3 is TGCAGCGTTGCGGCGGGAGGGGAAGATACGCAGTATTTT.